Listed below are T cell receptor beta chains from one sample, sequenced in a study of beta chain features in type 1 diabetes. Measured with immunoSEQ multiplex PCR; TCRdb has only the in-frame clones, and not every one. The sample contains about 320,000 clones, 12% to 15% of which appear only once. Sequencing input: central memory CD4+ T cells from blood. The receptor source for this set is a young man in good health. CDR3s include the opening cysteine and the closing phenylalanine or tryptophan. Each record gives: clone size, V gene, J gene, D gene, CDR3 DNA, CDR3 protein. D genes are given only for firm matches. The size of a clone is reported for some rows only, either as once, few or many, or as a class for expanded clones.

clone_size: few; v_call: TRBV7-3; j_call: TRBJ2-3; d_call: TRBD2; cdr3_nt: TGTGCCAGCAGCTCAACCGGGGGGAACACAGATACGCAGTATTTT; cdr3_aa: CASSSTGGNTDTQYF
clone_size: .; v_call: TRBV11-2; j_call: TRBJ2-1; d_call: TRBD2; cdr3_nt: TGTGCCAGCAGCTTAGGGGGACTAGCCTACAATGAGCAGTTCTTC; cdr3_aa: CASSLGGLAYNEQFF
clone_size: .; v_call: TRBV7-7; j_call: TRBJ2-5; d_call: .; cdr3_nt: TGTGCCAGCAGCCGTTTGGGGGGAGAGACCCAGTACTTC; cdr3_aa: CASSRLGGETQYF
clone_size: few; v_call: TRBV6-1; j_call: TRBJ1-2; d_call: .; cdr3_nt: TGTGCCAGCAGTGGAACAGGGTTGCATGGCTACACCTTC; cdr3_aa: CASSGTGLHGYTF
clone_size: .; v_call: TRBV9; j_call: TRBJ2-3; d_call: .; cdr3_nt: TGTGCCAGCAGCGTAGATGGAAGGGGGGTAGCAGATACGCAGTATTTT; cdr3_aa: CASSVDGRGVADTQYF
clone_size: .; v_call: TRBV9; j_call: TRBJ2-1; d_call: TRBD2; cdr3_nt: TGTGCCAGCAGCGTAGGCGGACTAGCGGGAGCGGCGGAGCAGTTCTTC; cdr3_aa: CASSVGGLAGAAEQFF
clone_size: .; v_call: TRBV6-6; j_call: TRBJ2-1; d_call: .; cdr3_nt: TGTGCCAGCAGCCCTACTAGTAGCGGCAATGAGCAGTTCTTC; cdr3_aa: CASSPTSSGNEQFF
clone_size: .; v_call: TRBV7-9; j_call: TRBJ1-2; d_call: .; cdr3_nt: TGTGCCAGCAGCTTAGGCAGGGGTGATGGCTACACCTTC; cdr3_aa: CASSLGRGDGYTF
clone_size: .; v_call: TRBV6-5; j_call: TRBJ2-7; d_call: .; cdr3_nt: TGTGCCAGCAGTACGATAAAAGGAGGGTACGAGCAGTACTTC; cdr3_aa: CASSTIKGGYEQYF
clone_size: .; v_call: TRBV9; j_call: TRBJ2-5; d_call: TRBD1; cdr3_nt: TGTGCCAGCAGCGTCTCGGGACAGCAAGAGACCCAGTACTTC; cdr3_aa: CASSVSGQQETQYF
clone_size: few; v_call: TRBV7-2; j_call: TRBJ1-1; d_call: .; cdr3_nt: TGTGCCAGCAGCTTAACCCAGAAGAACACTGAAGCTTTCTTT; cdr3_aa: CASSLTQKNTEAFF
clone_size: .; v_call: TRBV6-6; j_call: TRBJ2-1; d_call: .; cdr3_nt: TGTGCCAGCAGTTACAGGAGGGTGAAGTCCCACAATGAGCAGTTCTTC; cdr3_aa: CASSYRRVKSHNEQFF
clone_size: .; v_call: TRBV18; j_call: TRBJ1-4; d_call: .; cdr3_nt: TGTGCCAGCTCACGAACCAGGGCGGCTAATGAAAAACTGTTTTTT; cdr3_aa: CASSRTRAANEKLFF
clone_size: few; v_call: TRBV18; j_call: TRBJ1-1; d_call: TRBD1; cdr3_nt: TGTGCCAGCTCACCGAGGACAGGGGATGACACTGAAGCTTTCTTT; cdr3_aa: CASSPRTGDDTEAFF
clone_size: .; v_call: TRBV5-4; j_call: TRBJ1-1; d_call: .; cdr3_nt: TGTGCCAGCACCAATCCCGGGGGTGGGAACACTGAAGCTTTCTTT; cdr3_aa: CASTNPGGGNTEAFF
clone_size: few; v_call: TRBV30; j_call: TRBJ2-4; d_call: TRBD1; cdr3_nt: TGTGCCTGGAGTAAGGGACAGGGATTTGGGAAAAACATTCAGTACTTC; cdr3_aa: CAWSKGQGFGKNIQYF
clone_size: .; v_call: TRBV4-1; j_call: TRBJ1-2; d_call: .; cdr3_nt: TGCGCCAGCAGCCAAGATCAACGGGCCCTCTATGGCTACACCTTC; cdr3_aa: CASSQDQRALYGYTF
clone_size: .; v_call: TRBV14; j_call: TRBJ1-3; d_call: .; cdr3_nt: TGTGCCAGCAGCAAACTGGGACAAGCGGGGAACACCATATATTTT; cdr3_aa: CASSKLGQAGNTIYF
clone_size: .; v_call: TRBV18; j_call: TRBJ1-2; d_call: .; cdr3_nt: TGTGCCAGCTCACTTGGAGGGGCGGATGCCTATGGCTACACCTTC; cdr3_aa: CASSLGGADAYGYTF
clone_size: many; v_call: TRBV5-4; j_call: TRBJ2-1; d_call: .; cdr3_nt: TGTGCCAGCAGCCGCCCTGATAATGAGCAGTTCTTC; cdr3_aa: CASSRPDNEQFF
clone_size: .; v_call: TRBV11-3; j_call: TRBJ1-1; d_call: .; cdr3_nt: TGTGCCAGCAGCTCAGGGGTTGCTGTGAACACTGAAGCTTTCTTT; cdr3_aa: CASSSGVAVNTEAFF
clone_size: .; v_call: TRBV4-2; j_call: TRBJ1-5; d_call: .; cdr3_nt: TGTGCCAGCAGCCAAGATCGGAATCAGCCCCAGCATTTT; cdr3_aa: CASSQDRNQPQHF
clone_size: many; v_call: TRBV18; j_call: TRBJ1-3; d_call: .; cdr3_nt: TGTGCCAGCTCAAAGAGGGATGCAGGCTACTCTGGAAACACCATATATTTT; cdr3_aa: CASSKRDAGYSGNTIYF
clone_size: few; v_call: TRBV7-3; j_call: TRBJ2-3; d_call: .; cdr3_nt: TGTGCCAGCAGCTTGTCGGATCACTACACAGATACGCAGTATTTT; cdr3_aa: CASSLSDHYTDTQYF
clone_size: few; v_call: TRBV5-4; j_call: TRBJ2-1; d_call: TRBD2; cdr3_nt: TGTGCCAGCAGCCGTCCTAGCGGGCTCTACAATGAGCAGTTCTTC; cdr3_aa: CASSRPSGLYNEQFF
clone_size: .; v_call: TRBV7-2; j_call: TRBJ2-3; d_call: .; cdr3_nt: TGTGCCAGCAGCCCTACTCGTTCTAAAGCAGATACGCAGTATTTT; cdr3_aa: CASSPTRSKADTQYF
clone_size: .; v_call: TRBV9; j_call: TRBJ2-1; d_call: TRBD1; cdr3_nt: TGTGCCAGCAGCGCTCAGAGCGGACAGGGCGATGAGCAGTTCTTC; cdr3_aa: CASSAQSGQGDEQFF
clone_size: .; v_call: TRBV7-2; j_call: TRBJ2-7; d_call: TRBD1; cdr3_nt: TGTGCCAGCAGCTTGCCTCGGGACAGGGCGCAGCAGTACTTC; cdr3_aa: CASSLPRDRAQQYF
clone_size: few; v_call: TRBV11-2; j_call: TRBJ2-4; d_call: TRBD1; cdr3_nt: TGTGCCAGCCTTACAGGGGGCGAAAACATTCAGTACTTC; cdr3_aa: CASLTGGENIQYF
clone_size: .; v_call: TRBV11-3; j_call: TRBJ2-1; d_call: TRBD2; cdr3_nt: TGTGCCAGCAGCACCCAGGGACTAGCGGCCAATGAGCAGTTCTTC; cdr3_aa: CASSTQGLAANEQFF
clone_size: .; v_call: TRBV7-2; j_call: TRBJ1-1; d_call: .; cdr3_nt: TGTGCCAGCAGCTTTTCCTCCTCAGCTGAAGCTTTCTTT; cdr3_aa: CASSFSSSAEAFF